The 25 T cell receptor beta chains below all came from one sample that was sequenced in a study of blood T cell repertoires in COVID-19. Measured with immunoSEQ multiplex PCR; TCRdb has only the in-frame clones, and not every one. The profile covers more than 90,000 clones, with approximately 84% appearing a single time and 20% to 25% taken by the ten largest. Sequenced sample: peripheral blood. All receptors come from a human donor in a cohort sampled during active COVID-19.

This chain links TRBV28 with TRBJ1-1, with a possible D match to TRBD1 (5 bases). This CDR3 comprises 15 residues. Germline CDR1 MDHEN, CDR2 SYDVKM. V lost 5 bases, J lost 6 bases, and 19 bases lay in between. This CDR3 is CASSPSPGSVPEAFF. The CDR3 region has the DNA TGTGCCAGCAGTCCCTCCCCAGGGTCGGTCCCTGAAGCTTTCTTT.

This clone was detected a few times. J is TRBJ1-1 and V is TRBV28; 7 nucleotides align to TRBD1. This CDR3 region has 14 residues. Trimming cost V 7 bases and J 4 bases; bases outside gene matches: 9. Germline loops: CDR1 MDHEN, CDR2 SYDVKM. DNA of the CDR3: TGTGCCAGCACCAGAGACAGGGTCGTCACTGAAGCTTTCTTT. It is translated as CASTRDRVVTEAFF. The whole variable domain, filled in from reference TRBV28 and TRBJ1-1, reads DVKVTQSSRYLVKRTGEKVFLECVQDMDHENMFWYRQDPGLGLRLIYFSYDVKMKEKGDIPEGYSVSREKKERFSLILESASTNQTSMYLCASTRDRVVTEAFFGQGTRLTVV.

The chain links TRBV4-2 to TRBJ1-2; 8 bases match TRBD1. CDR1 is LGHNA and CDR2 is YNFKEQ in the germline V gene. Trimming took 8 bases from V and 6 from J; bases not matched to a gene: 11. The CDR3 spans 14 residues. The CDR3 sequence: CASGYLGQEHGYTF. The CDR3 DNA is TGTGCCAGCGGCTACTTGGGACAGGAACATGGCTACACCTTC.

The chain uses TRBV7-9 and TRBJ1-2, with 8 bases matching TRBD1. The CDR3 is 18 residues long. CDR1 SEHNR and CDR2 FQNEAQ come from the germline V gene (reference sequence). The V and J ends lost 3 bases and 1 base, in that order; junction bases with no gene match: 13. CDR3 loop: CASSLKGATGANNYGYTF. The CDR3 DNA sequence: TGTGCCAGCAGCTTGAAGGGAGCGACAGGGGCGAATAACTATGGCTACACCTTC.

As DNA, the CDR3 is TGTGCCAGCAGCCAAAGTCGCGGGACAGGGAATATCCATGGCTACACCTTC. It yields the protein CASSQSRGTGNIHGYTF. The chain is built from TRBV3-1 (or the pseudogene TRBV3-2) and TRBJ1-2; TRBD1 matches 9 bases. The CDR3 runs to 17 residues. With V trimmed by 2 bases and J by 6 bases, 13 bases remained unmatched. From germline, CDR1 is LGHDT and CDR2 YNNKEL (reference sequence).

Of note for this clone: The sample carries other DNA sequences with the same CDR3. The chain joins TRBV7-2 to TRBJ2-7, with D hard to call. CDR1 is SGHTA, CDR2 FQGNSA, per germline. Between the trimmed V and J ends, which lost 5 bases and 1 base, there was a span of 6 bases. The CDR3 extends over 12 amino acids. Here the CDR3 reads CASSPQSYEQYF. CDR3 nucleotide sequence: TGTGCCAGCAGCCCACAATCCTACGAGCAGTACTTC. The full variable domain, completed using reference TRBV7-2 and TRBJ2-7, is GAGVSQSPSNKVTEKGKDVELRCDPISGHTALYWYRQSLGQGLEFLIYFQGNSAPDKSGLPSDRFSAERTGGSVSTLTIQRTQQEDSAVYLCASSPQSYEQYFGPGTRLTVT.

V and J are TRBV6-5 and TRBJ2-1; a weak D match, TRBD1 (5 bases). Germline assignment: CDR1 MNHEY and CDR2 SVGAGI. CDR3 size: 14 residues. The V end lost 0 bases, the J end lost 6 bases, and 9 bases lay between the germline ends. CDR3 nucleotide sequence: TGTGCCAGCAGTTACTCGACAGCCATCAATGAGCAGTTCTTC. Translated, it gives CASSYSTAINEQFF.

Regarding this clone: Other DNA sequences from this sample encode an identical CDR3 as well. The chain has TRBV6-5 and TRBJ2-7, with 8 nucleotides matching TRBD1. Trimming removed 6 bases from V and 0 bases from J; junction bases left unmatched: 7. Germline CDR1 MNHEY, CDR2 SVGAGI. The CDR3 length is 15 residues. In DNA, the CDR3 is TGTGCCAGCAGCTCAGGGGGCCTTAGCTCCTACGAGCAGTACTTC. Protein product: CASSSGGLSSYEQYF.

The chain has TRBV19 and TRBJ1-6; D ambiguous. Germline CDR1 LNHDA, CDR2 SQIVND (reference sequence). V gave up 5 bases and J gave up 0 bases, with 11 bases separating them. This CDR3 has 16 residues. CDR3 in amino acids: CASSRTASSYNSPLHF. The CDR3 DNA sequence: TGTGCCAGTAGTCGGACTGCGAGCTCCTATAATTCACCCCTCCACTTT. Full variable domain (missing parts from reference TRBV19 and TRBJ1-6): DGGITQSPKYLFRKEGQNVTLSCEQNLNHDAMYWYRQDPGQGLRLIYYSQIVNDFQKGDIAEGYSVSREKKESFPLTVTSAQKNPTAFYLCASSRTASSYNSPLHFGNGTRLTVT.

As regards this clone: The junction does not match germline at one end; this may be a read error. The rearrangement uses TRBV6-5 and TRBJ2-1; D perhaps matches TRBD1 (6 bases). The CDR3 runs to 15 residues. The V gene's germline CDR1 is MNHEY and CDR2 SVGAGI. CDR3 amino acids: CASSRTRGSSNEQFF. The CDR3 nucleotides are TGTGCCAGCAGTCGGACAAGGGGGTCCTCCAATGAGCAGTTCTTC.

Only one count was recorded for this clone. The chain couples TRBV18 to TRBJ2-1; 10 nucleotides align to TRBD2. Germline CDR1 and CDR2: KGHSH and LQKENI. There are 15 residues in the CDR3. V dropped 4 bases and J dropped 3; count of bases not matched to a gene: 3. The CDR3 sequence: CASSLQREGYNEQFF. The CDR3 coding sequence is TGTGCCAGCTCACTCCAGCGGGAGGGCTACAATGAGCAGTTCTTC.

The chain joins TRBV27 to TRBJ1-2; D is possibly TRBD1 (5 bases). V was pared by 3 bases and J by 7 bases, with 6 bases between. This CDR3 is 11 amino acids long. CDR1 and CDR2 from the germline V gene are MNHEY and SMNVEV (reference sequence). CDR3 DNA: TGTGCCAGCAGTTTGGGGGGTGGCTACACCTTC. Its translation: CASSLGGGYTF.

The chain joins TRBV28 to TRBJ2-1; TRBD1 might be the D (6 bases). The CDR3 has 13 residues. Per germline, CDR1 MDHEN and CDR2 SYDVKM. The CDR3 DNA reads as TGTGCTACTGAGGGTAGGGGGTACAATGAGCAGTTCTTC. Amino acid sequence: CATEGRGYNEQFF.

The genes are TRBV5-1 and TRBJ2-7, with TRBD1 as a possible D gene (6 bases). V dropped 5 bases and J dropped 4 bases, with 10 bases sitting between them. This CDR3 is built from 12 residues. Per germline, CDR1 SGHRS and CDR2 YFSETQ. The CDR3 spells CASRQDSYEQYF. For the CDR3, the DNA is TGCGCCAGCAGACAGGACAGTTACGAGCAGTACTTC.

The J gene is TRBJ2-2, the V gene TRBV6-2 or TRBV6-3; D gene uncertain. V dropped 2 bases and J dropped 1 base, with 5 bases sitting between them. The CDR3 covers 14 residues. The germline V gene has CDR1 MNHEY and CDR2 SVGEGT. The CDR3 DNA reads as TGTGCCAGCAGTTACAACGGGAACACCGGGGAGCTGTTTTTT. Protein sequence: CASSYNGNTGELFF.

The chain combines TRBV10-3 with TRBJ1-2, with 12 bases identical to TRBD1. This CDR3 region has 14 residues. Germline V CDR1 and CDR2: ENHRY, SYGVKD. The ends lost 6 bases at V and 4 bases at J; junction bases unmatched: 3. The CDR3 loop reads CAISSGQGAYGYTF. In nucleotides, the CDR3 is TGTGCCATCAGCTCGGGACAGGGGGCCTATGGCTACACCTTC.

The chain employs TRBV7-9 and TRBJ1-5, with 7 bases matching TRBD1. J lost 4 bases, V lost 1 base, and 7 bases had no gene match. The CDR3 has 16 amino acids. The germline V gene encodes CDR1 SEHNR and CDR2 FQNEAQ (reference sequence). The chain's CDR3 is CASSLDGTVSNQPQHF. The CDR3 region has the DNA TGTGCCAGCAGCTTAGACGGGACAGTTTCTAATCAGCCCCAGCATTTT.

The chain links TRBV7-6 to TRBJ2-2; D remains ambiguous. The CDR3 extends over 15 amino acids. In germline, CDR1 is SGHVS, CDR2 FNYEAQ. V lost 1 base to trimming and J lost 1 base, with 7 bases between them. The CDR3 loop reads CASSLVRVNTGELFF. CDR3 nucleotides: TGTGCCAGCAGCTTAGTGAGAGTGAACACCGGGGAGCTGTTTTTT. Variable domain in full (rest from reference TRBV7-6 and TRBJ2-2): GAGVSQSPRYKVTKRGQDVALRCDPISGHVSLYWYRQALGQGPEFLTYFNYEAQQDKSGLPNDRFSAERPEGSISTLTIQRTEQRDSAMYRCASSLVRVNTGELFFGEGSRLTVL.

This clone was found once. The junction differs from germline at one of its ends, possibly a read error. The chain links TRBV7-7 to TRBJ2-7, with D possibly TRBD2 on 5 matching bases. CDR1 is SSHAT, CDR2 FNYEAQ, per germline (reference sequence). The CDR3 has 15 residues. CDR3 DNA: TGTGCTAGCAGCTTAGCGTCTGAGGTCTCCTACGAGCAGTACTTC. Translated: CASSLASEVSYEQYF.

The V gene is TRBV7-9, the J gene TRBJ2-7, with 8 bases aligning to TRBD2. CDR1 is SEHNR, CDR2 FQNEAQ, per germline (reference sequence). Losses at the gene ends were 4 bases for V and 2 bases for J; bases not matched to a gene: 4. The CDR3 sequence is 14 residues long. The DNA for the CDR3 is TGTGCCAGCAGCTCGGGGGGGCCTACCTACGAGCAGTACTTC. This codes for CASSSGGPTYEQYF.

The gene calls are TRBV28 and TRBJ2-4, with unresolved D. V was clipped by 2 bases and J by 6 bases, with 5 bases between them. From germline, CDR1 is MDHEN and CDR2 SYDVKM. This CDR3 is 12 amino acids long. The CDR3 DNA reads TGTGCCAGCAGTTTACGGAGAAACATTCAGTACTTC. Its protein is CASSLRRNIQYF.

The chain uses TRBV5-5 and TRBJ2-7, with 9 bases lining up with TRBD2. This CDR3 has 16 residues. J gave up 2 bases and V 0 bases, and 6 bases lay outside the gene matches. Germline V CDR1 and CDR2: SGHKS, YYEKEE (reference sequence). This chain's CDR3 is CASSLEGTSSAYEQYF. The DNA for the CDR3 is TGTGCCAGCAGCTTGGAGGGGACTAGCTCAGCCTACGAGCAGTACTTC.

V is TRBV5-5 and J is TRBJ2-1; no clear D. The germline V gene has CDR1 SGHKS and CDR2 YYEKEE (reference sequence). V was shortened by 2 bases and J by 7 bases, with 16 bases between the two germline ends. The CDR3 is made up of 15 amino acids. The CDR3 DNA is TGTGCCAGCAGCTTTGAAATAGTCCCCCTGAATGAGCAGTTCTTC. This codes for CASSFEIVPLNEQFF.

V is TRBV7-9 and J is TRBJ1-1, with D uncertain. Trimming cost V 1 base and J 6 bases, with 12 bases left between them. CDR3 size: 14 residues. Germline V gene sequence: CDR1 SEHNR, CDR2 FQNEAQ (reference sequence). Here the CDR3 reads CASSLDGRNAEAFF. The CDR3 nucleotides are TGTGCCAGCAGCTTAGATGGGAGAAACGCTGAAGCTTTCTTT.

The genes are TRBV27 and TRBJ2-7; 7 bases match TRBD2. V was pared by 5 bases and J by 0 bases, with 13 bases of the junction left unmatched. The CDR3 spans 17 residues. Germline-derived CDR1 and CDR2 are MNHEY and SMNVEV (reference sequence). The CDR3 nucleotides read TGTGCCAGCAGTAAGATGACCGGGACTACGGGCTCCTACGAGCAGTACTTC. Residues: CASSKMTGTTGSYEQYF.